The source of this T cell receptor (beta chain) is a study of early T cells in non-severe SARS-CoV-2 infection. TCRdb redid the calling of the 5' RACE reads with MiXCR, one entry per CDR3 protein. The top ten clones hold around 4.6% of a sample with roughly 43,000 distinct CDR3 sequences, 20% to 25% of them seen once. Germline V lookup: CDR1 SGHNT, CDR2 YENEEA. V gave up 4 bases and J gave up 1 base; unmatched junction bases: 5. The CDR3 consists of 17 residues. This clonotype was seen only a few times. The chain couples TRBV11-3 to TRBJ2-6; 9 bases line up with TRBD1. Sequenced here: whole blood, sampled at baseline. This receptor was taken from an adult who was a healthcare worker with PCR-confirmed SARS-CoV-2 infection or an uninfected control (not recorded which). The CDR3 DNA sequence: TGTGCCAGCAGCTCCGGGACAGGGAAGTCTGGGGCCAACGTCCTGACTTTC. Amino acids: CASSSGTGKSGANVLTF.